Each of the 3 T cell receptor beta chains below was sequenced from the same sample in a study of control samples from healthy donors and cancer patients. Profiling relied on immunoSEQ multiplex PCR, and the TCRdb table lists in-frame clones only, not all of them. Of around 70,000 clones listed, about 89% are singletons. The sequenced sample was PBMCs. Receptors were obtained from a woman between 50 and 59 years old with colorectal cancer.

V is TRBV24-1 and J is TRBJ2-3, with TRBD2 matching over 7 bases. V shed 7 bases and J 2 bases; nucleotides not matched to a gene: 8. The CDR3 totals 15 residues. Germline loops: CDR1 KGHDR, CDR2 SFDVKD. CDR3 bases: TGTGCCACCAGGGGAGCTAGCGGATACACAGATACGCAGTATTTT. This translates into CATRGASGYTDTQYF.

The chain uses TRBV12-5 and TRBJ2-3; 7 bases are a match to TRBD2. Germline loops: CDR1 LGHNT, CDR2 FRNRAP. Trimming removed 5 bases from V and 11 bases from J; junction bases left unmatched: 7. This CDR3 is 12 amino acids long. Here the CDR3 DNA reads TGTGCTAGTGGTATCCCGGGGGGTGAGCAGTATTTT. It yields the protein CASGIPGGEQYF.

The J gene is TRBJ2-2, the V gene TRBV19; 7 bases are shared with TRBD1. The J segment lost 7 bases and the V segment lost 0 bases, leaving 20 bases of the junction unmatched. This CDR3 region has 20 residues. Germline lookup yields CDR1 LNHDA and CDR2 SQIVND (reference sequence). The CDR3 spells CASSIDLSGGRPTIRGELFF. The CDR3 DNA reads TGTGCCAGTAGTATAGATCTATCAGGGGGACGGCCTACAATCCGCGGGGAGCTGTTTTTT.